Below, one T cell receptor (beta chain) is given with its context. Assay used: immunoSEQ multiplex PCR; TCRdb lists only in-frame clones, some missing. Among roughly 120,000 clones, around 90% were seen once, and the ten largest hold approximately 3.5%. This sample was included in a study of blood T cell repertoires in COVID-19. V shed 1 base and J shed 4 bases, with 12 bases lying between them. CDR3 length: 15 residues. Germline V gene sequence: CDR1 SGHDT, CDR2 YYEEEE. The source material was peripheral blood. The gene calls are TRBV5-6 and TRBJ1-3, with D uncertain. This sequence was found in a man over 45 with active COVID-19. The CDR3 DNA follows: TGTGCCAGCAGCTTGAGGGAGGCATCAGGAAACACCATATATTTT. Amino acids: CASSLREASGNTIYF.